This TCR beta chain is drawn from a study of human T cells and chemical hapten exposure. MiXCR, applied by TCRdb to the RACE reads, yields one record per CDR3 protein. The sample has approximately 77,000 distinct CDR3 sequences, approximately 14% seen once. Overall study results and limits: No shift was seen in TCRs above 1 in 1000 frequency with DPC sensitization. Patch test score rose with PT1 expanded TCRs, significant at 8, 16, 32, not 4.

The CDR3 totals 13 residues. V trimming: 6 bases; J trimming: 6 bases; junction bases outside the gene matches: 4. Germline V gene sequence: CDR1 ENHRY, CDR2 SYGVKD. About this clonotype itself: Its antigen is unknown.

The time point was: pre-sensitization, week 0. Treatment reported: therapeutic diphenylcyclopropenone sensitization with weekly scalp DPC. Total RNA was isolated from whole blood that had not been fractionated. This material consisted of whole blood, taken in connection with sensitization to the hapten diphenylcyclopropenone (DPC). The clonotype comes from a woman aged 50 to 60 with alopecia areata. Some clones in this sample may be carry-over from other donors' samples. The gene calls are TRBV10-3 and TRBJ1-5; 8 bases are a match to TRBD1. Here the CDR3 reads CAISGQGGQPQHF. CDR3 DNA sequence: TGTGCCATCAGCGGACAGGGAGGTCAGCCCCAGCATTTT.